This passage covers 13 T cell receptor beta chains from one sample sequenced in a study of naive and memory T cell subsets. Both TRBC1 and TRBC2 were covered by a beta constant-region primer of two equimolar oligonucleotides. Ligated cDNA was amplified by four rounds of PCR with nested alpha and beta constant-region primers and SP2. MiXCR, applied by TCRdb to the UMI-ligation and nested PCR reads, yields one record per CDR3 protein. The table includes roughly 140,000 distinct CDR3 sequences, approximately 21% detected once. Study-wide results and caveats: Especially in CD8 cells, naive repertoires contained a few larger clonotypes, possibly CD45RA-re-expressing memory cells.

No antigen has been assigned to these receptors. The material sequenced was naive CD8+ T cells from blood. All receptors derive from a human donor in good health.

This clonotype was picked up a small number of times. The CDR3, as DNA: TGTGCCAGCATCCCGACACGATATAACACTGAAGCTTTCTTT. Protein sequence: CASIPTRYNTEAFF. This sequence joins TRBV7-9 and TRBJ1-1; D uncertain. Trimming stripped 7 bases from V and 2 bases from J, with 14 bases between. CDR3 length: 14 residues. The germline V gene encodes CDR1 SEHNR and CDR2 FQNEAQ (reference sequence).

This clonotype was counted only a few times. The rearrangement joins TRBV10-3 to TRBJ2-1; TRBD2 might be the D (5 bases). Trimming removed 3 bases from V and 3 bases from J, with 21 bases in between. This CDR3 spans 18 amino acids. The germline V gene has CDR1 ENHRY and CDR2 SYGVKD. CDR3 DNA: TGTGCCATCAGTGATCACAGCGGAGCTGAGACTATCTACAATGAGCAGTTCTTC. Its protein is CAISDHSGAETIYNEQFF.

V and J are TRBV10-1 and TRBJ2-7; no firm D call. V was trimmed by 3 bases and J by 2 bases, leaving 14 bases between them. Germline V gene sequence: CDR1 WNHNN, CDR2 SYGVQD (reference sequence). This CDR3 spans 15 amino acids. CDR3 sequence: CASSEGRTSTYEQYF. The CDR3 DNA reads TGCGCCAGCAGTGAAGGCAGAACGTCTACCTACGAGCAGTACTTC.

This chain connects TRBV4-1 to TRBJ1-5; D not certain. Germline CDR1 MGHRA, CDR2 YSYEKL. Trimming left V 0 bases short and J 7 bases short, with 16 bases between. The CDR3 length is 16 residues. The CDR3 here is CASSQDPGGIRQPQHF. In nucleotides, the CDR3 is TGCGCCAGCAGCCAAGATCCGGGAGGGATTAGGCAGCCCCAGCATTTT.

This clonotype was recorded a few times. The chain is built from TRBV28 and TRBJ2-1; 7 bases agree with TRBD2. CDR3 length: 14 amino acids. V dropped 6 bases and J dropped 9; count of bases not matched to a gene: 11. CDR1 MDHEN and CDR2 SYDVKM come from the germline V gene. The CDR3 loop is CASSGTTRFPEQFF. In nucleotides, the CDR3 is TGTGCCAGCAGCGGGACTACCAGGTTCCCTGAGCAGTTCTTC. The whole variable domain, filled in from reference TRBV28 and TRBJ2-1, reads DVKVTQSSRYLVKRTGEKVFLECVQDMDHENMFWYRQDPGLGLRLIYFSYDVKMKEKGDIPEGYSVSREKKERFSLILESASTNQTSMYLCASSGTTRFPEQFFGPGTRLTVL.

The chain carries TRBV2 and TRBJ2-1; 14 nucleotides match TRBD2. Germline trimming cut 3 bases from V and 8 bases from J; bases unmatched to any gene: 3. CDR1 is SNHLY, CDR2 FYNNEI, per germline. This CDR3 is 15 amino acids long. CDR3 protein: CASSDRGLAGDEQFF. CDR3 in DNA: TGTGCCAGCAGTGACAGGGGACTAGCGGGAGATGAGCAGTTCTTC.

The CDR3 DNA follows: TGTGCCAGCAGCGACCCACAGGGGCGGGATACGCAGTATTTT. Translated, it gives CASSDPQGRDTQYF. The rearrangement joins TRBV28 to TRBJ2-3, with 7 bases lining up with TRBD1. Germline CDR1 and CDR2: MDHEN and SYDVKM. This CDR3 is 14 amino acids long. V was pared by 6 bases and J by 6 bases, with 9 bases of the junction left unmatched.

Only a few counts were recorded for this clonotype. The chain is built from TRBV5-1 and TRBJ2-7, with TRBD2 as a possible D gene (6 bases). V lost 4 bases to trimming and J lost 2 bases, with 16 bases between them. The CDR3 totals 15 residues. Germline CDR1 SGHRS, CDR2 YFSETQ. CDR3: CASSPGEAIPYEQYF. The CDR3 region has the DNA TGCGCCAGCAGCCCCGGGGAGGCAATTCCCTACGAGCAGTACTTC.

V and J are TRBV9 and TRBJ2-3; the D gene is possibly TRBD2 (5 bases). Germline loops: CDR1 SGDLS, CDR2 YYNGEE. V lost 2 bases, J lost 2 bases, and 12 bases lay in between. The CDR3 has 15 residues. The CDR3 DNA reads TGTGCCAGCAGCGTCGCTTCGGGAATCACAGATACGCAGTATTTT. It translates to CASSVASGITDTQYF.

This chain connects TRBV4-1 to TRBJ2-7; D is unresolved. Germline V lookup: CDR1 MGHRA, CDR2 YSYEKL. V was pared by 1 base and J by 0 bases, with 10 bases between. The CDR3 extends over 15 amino acids. The CDR3 DNA follows: TGCGCCAGCAGCCAAGTCAAGGCGGACTCCTACGAGCAGTACTTC. Its translation: CASSQVKADSYEQYF.

The chain recombines TRBV29-1 with TRBJ1-1; 9 bases fit TRBD1. CDR1 and CDR2 (germline): SQVTM, ANQGSEA. V was pared by 4 bases and J by 1 base, with 4 bases of the junction left unmatched. The length of the CDR3 is 14 residues. The CDR3: CSVGTGDTNTEAFF. The CDR3 DNA is TGCAGCGTTGGGACAGGGGACACGAACACTGAAGCTTTCTTT.

The rearrangement joins TRBV27 to TRBJ2-7; D unclear. With 7 bases removed from V and 0 bases from J, the gap between germline ends came to 16 bases. Per germline, CDR1 MNHEY and CDR2 SMNVEV (reference sequence). The CDR3 has 15 residues. CDR3 DNA: TGTGCCAGCATGGGTGTTCTGGCGGACTCCTACGAGCAGTACTTC. It encodes CASMGVLADSYEQYF.

This chain links TRBV27 with TRBJ2-7, with a tentative D call TRBD1 (5 bases). The germline gives CDR1 MNHEY, CDR2 SMNVEV (reference sequence). Trimming removed 10 bases at V and 3 bases at J, with 19 bases between. This CDR3 has 14 amino acids. CDR3 protein: CANSPWGSGYEQYF. In DNA form, the CDR3 reads TGTGCCAACAGCCCCTGGGGCTCAGGCTACGAGCAGTACTTC.